This T cell receptor beta chain was identified during a study of CD8 T cells in ankylosing spondylitis. Quantitative molecular-barcoded 5'-RACE generated the TCR beta libraries. TCRdb independently ran MiXCR on the 5' RACE reads; one entry per CDR3 protein. Here the sample spans 650,000 to 800,000 distinct CDR3 sequences, about 20% being singletons. Findings of the study overall: As reported, disease-linked clones showed significant enrichment in matched ankylosing spondylitis synovial fluid. About 8 highly homologous variants made up a TCR beta motif, and this motif appeared characteristic of ankylosing spondylitis blood.

This CDR3 contains 14 residues. CDR1 DFQATT and CDR2 SNEGSKA come from the germline V gene (reference sequence). The junction had 8 bases not matched to a gene; V was cut back by 4 bases and J by 4 bases. Concerning this clonotype itself: The antigen is not known.

The J gene is TRBJ1-2, the V gene TRBV20-1; TRBD1 matches at 8 bases. The source is a male donor with ankylosing spondylitis. Sequencing input: blood, either unsorted or a sorted T cell fraction (not recorded which). The CDR3 DNA sequence: TGCAGTGCTACCGACTCTGGACAGGGCTATGGCTACACCTTC. Protein product: CSATDSGQGYGYTF.